The 21 T cell receptor beta chains below all came from one sample that was sequenced in a study of OX40 agonist ivuxolimab in advanced cancers. The assay was immunoSEQ multiplex PCR, and TCRdb's table has in-frame clones only and misses some. The sample yields fewer than 65,000 clones, around 88% seen once. Sequences were derived from CD4+ or CD8+ T cells sorted from blood, sampled in a trial of the OX40 agonist ivuxolimab. Source of these receptors: an adult with an advanced solid tumor such as melanoma, head and neck, liver or kidney cancer.

The chain has TRBV30 and TRBJ1-2, with no clear D. The CDR3 length is 12 residues. Germline CDR1 GTSNPN, CDR2 SVGIG (reference sequence). V shed 4 bases and J shed 8 bases, with 14 bases lying between them. The CDR3 protein is CAWTLWGGGYTF. The CDR3 nucleotides read TGTGCCTGGACGTTGTGGGGTGGAGGCTACACCTTC. Together with reference TRBV30 and TRBJ1-2, the CDR3 gives the full variable domain: SQTIHQWPATLVQPVGSPLSLECTVEGTSNPNLYWYRQAAGRGLQLLFYSVGIGQISSEVPQNLSASRPQDRQFILSSKKLLLSDSGFYLCAWTLWGGGYTFGSGTRLTVV.

V is TRBV7-9 and J is TRBJ1-1; D unresolved. The germline CDR1 and CDR2 sequences are SEHNR and FQNEAQ (reference sequence). The germline V and J ends were trimmed by 3 bases and 0 bases, with 5 bases remaining between them. The CDR3 has 13 residues. CDR3 nucleotides: TGTGCCAGCAGCTTGTCCTTGAACACTGAAGCTTTCTTT. Translation gives CASSLSLNTEAFF.

Only one count was recorded for this clone. The gene calls are TRBV28 and TRBJ1-6; tentative D call: TRBD1 (5 bases). V was clipped by 8 bases and J by 5 bases, with 7 bases between them. CDR1 and CDR2 (germline): MDHEN, SYDVKM. CDR3 length: 12 amino acids. DNA of the CDR3: TGTGCCAGCGGGGGGAATAATTCACCCCTCCACTTT. Translation: CASGGNNSPLHF. Full variable domain (outside the CDR3, taken from reference TRBV28 and TRBJ1-6): DVKVTQSSRYLVKRTGEKVFLECVQDMDHENMFWYRQDPGLGLRLIYFSYDVKMKEKGDIPEGYSVSREKKERFSLILESASTNQTSMYLCASGGNNSPLHFGNGTRLTVT.

This chain uses TRBV10-3 with TRBJ2-2; 11 nucleotides match TRBD2. Looked up from germline, CDR1 is ENHRY and CDR2 is SYGVKD. V lost 7 bases and J lost 4; bases outside the gene matches: 5. The CDR3 consists of 15 residues. The CDR3 bases are TGTGCCATCACCTCTAGCGGGAGGTTCACCGGGGAGCTGTTTTTT. Translation gives CAITSSGRFTGELFF.

This chain connects TRBV7-4 to TRBJ1-2, with D hard to call. CDR3 length: 10 residues. The V gene lost 8 bases and the J gene lost 9 bases, with 10 bases spanning the gap. In germline, CDR1 is SGHVT, CDR2 SQSDAQ. CDR3 DNA: TGTGCCAGCCTTCTTCGGAGCTACACCTTC. This codes for CASLLRSYTF.

The gene calls are TRBV30 and TRBJ1-3; D not certain. Trimming took 3 bases from V and 4 from J, leaving 7 bases between them. The CDR3 has 12 amino acids. In germline, CDR1 is GTSNPN, CDR2 SVGIG (reference sequence). This chain's CDR3 is CAWRESGNTIYF. DNA for the CDR3: TGTGCCTGGAGGGAATCAGGAAACACCATATATTTT.

A few counts support this clone. The V call is TRBV11-2, the J call TRBJ2-5, with TRBD2 matching over 9 bases. The CDR3 contains 16 residues. V shed 4 bases, J shed 3 bases, and the junction held 9 bases outside the gene matches. CDR1 and CDR2 from the germline V gene are SGHAT and FQNNGV. The DNA of the CDR3 is TGTGCCAGCAGCTCGATTCGTAGCGGGAGAAAAGAGACCCAGTACTTC. Translated, it gives CASSSIRSGRKETQYF.

The CDR3 sequence: CASSGPGHFPYEQYF. Here the CDR3 DNA reads TGTGCCAGCAGTGGACCGGGACATTTCCCTTACGAGCAGTACTTC. The chain has TRBV28 and TRBJ2-7; a possible D gene is TRBD1 (6 bases). The length of the CDR3 is 15 residues. Germline CDR1 and CDR2: MDHEN and SYDVKM. Deletions cut 5 bases from V and 4 bases from J, with 18 bases between.

The chain uses TRBV19 and TRBJ2-7, with TRBD2 as a possible D gene (5 bases). Germline lookup yields CDR1 LNHDA and CDR2 SQIVND (reference sequence). Trimming removed 6 bases at V and 6 bases at J, with 12 bases between. The CDR3 contains 12 residues. CDR3 sequence reads: CASSKRGSEQYF. The CDR3 region has the DNA TGTGCCAGTAGCAAACGGGGTAGCGAGCAGTACTTC.

This rearrangement joins TRBV11-3 to TRBJ2-7; 7 bases are shared with TRBD2. The CDR3 totals 16 residues. The V gene end was trimmed by 3 bases and the J gene end by 5 bases; junction bases not matched to a gene: 13. Germline V gene data show CDR1 as SGHNT and CDR2 as YENEEA. CDR3 region: CASSLSGAFGGNEQYF. The CDR3, as DNA: TGTGCCAGCAGCTTGAGTGGGGCCTTCGGGGGGAACGAGCAGTACTTC.

The rearrangement uses TRBV28 and TRBJ1-1; no reliable D call. The V gene lost 2 bases and the J gene lost 4 bases, with 14 bases spanning the gap. Germline V gene lookup returns CDR1 MDHEN and CDR2 SYDVKM. The CDR3 loop spans 15 amino acids. CDR3 protein: CASSLVGRLGTEAFF. CDR3 bases: TGTGCCAGCAGTTTAGTGGGTAGGTTGGGCACTGAAGCTTTCTTT.

The chain uses TRBV7-9 and TRBJ2-2; D ambiguous. V dropped 5 bases and J dropped 3 bases, with 19 bases sitting between them. This CDR3 spans 17 amino acids. Germline-derived CDR1 and CDR2 are SEHNR and FQNEAQ (reference sequence). CDR3 in DNA: TGTGCCAGCAGCCCAGAGGTAGGGAAAGGCGACACCGGGGAGCTGTTTTTT. It is translated as CASSPEVGKGDTGELFF.

This clone has more than one count but fewer than ten. This chain uses TRBV14 with TRBJ1-2; D unclear. The CDR3 is 13 residues long. With 0 bases removed from V and 11 bases from J, the gap between germline ends came to 13 bases. Germline assignment: CDR1 SGHDN and CDR2 FVKESK. The CDR3 reads CASSQDLEGPYTF. The DNA of the CDR3 is TGTGCCAGCAGCCAAGATCTTGAAGGGCCATACACCTTC.

The chain is built from TRBV7-3 and TRBJ2-2, with a tentative D call TRBD2 (5 bases). The CDR3 is made up of 13 amino acids. V was clipped by 3 bases and J by 7 bases, with 9 bases between them. The germline gives CDR1 SGHTA, CDR2 FQGTGA. CDR3 coding DNA: TGTGCCAGCAGCTTCGGACTTTTCGGGGAGCTGTTTTTT. Translation gives CASSFGLFGELFF. The whole variable domain, filled in from reference TRBV7-3 and TRBJ2-2, reads GAGVSQTPSNKVTEKGKYVELRCDPISGHTALYWYRQSLGQGPEFLIYFQGTGAADDSGLPNDRFFAVRPEGSVSTLKIQRTERGDSAVYLCASSFGLFGELFFGEGSRLTVL.

The rearrangement joins TRBV4-3 to TRBJ2-7; D unclear. This CDR3 spans 13 amino acids. Germline CDR1 LGHNA, CDR2 YSLEER. V was cut by 5 bases and J by 3 bases, with 11 bases left in between. The CDR3 loop is CASSLGPNYEQYF. DNA of the CDR3: TGCGCCAGCAGCTTGGGCCCCAACTACGAGCAGTACTTC.

V and J are TRBV29-1 and TRBJ1-2; maybe TRBD1 (5 bases). V dropped 4 bases and J dropped 4 bases, with 13 bases sitting between them. CDR1 SQVTM and CDR2 ANQGSEA come from the germline V gene. The CDR3 has 13 residues. DNA for the CDR3: TGCAGCGTTGCTCTGGGGCTGGGCTATGGCTACACCTTC. It specifies CSVALGLGYGYTF.

J is TRBJ2-3 and V is TRBV29-1; D may be TRBD1 (6 bases). The CDR3 spans 12 residues. Germline loops: CDR1 SQVTM, CDR2 ANQGSEA. V dropped 4 bases and J dropped 3 bases, with 8 bases sitting between them. Written as DNA, the CDR3 is TGCAGCGTTGGAACAGGGACAGATACGCAGTATTTT. Its protein product is CSVGTGTDTQYF.

The rearrangement joins TRBV19 to TRBJ2-7; 8 bases align to TRBD1. This CDR3 spans 14 amino acids. V was clipped by 6 bases and J by 4 bases; unmatched bases: 8. Germline values: CDR1 LNHDA, CDR2 SQIVND (reference sequence). The CDR3 region has the DNA TGTGCCAGTAGGGCAGGGGGCGCCCCTTACGAGCAGTACTTC. It codes for CASRAGGAPYEQYF.

This chain joins TRBV19 and TRBJ1-4, with D hard to call. V was pared by 1 base and J by 6 bases, with 9 bases between. CDR1 is LNHDA and CDR2 is SQIVND in the germline V gene (reference sequence). The length of the CDR3 is 14 residues. The CDR3 sequence: CASSIAREDEKLFF. CDR3 coding DNA: TGTGCCAGTAGTATAGCCCGAGAAGATGAAAAACTGTTTTTT.

The chain uses TRBV6-1 and TRBJ2-7; unclear D gene. The V and J ends lost 5 bases and 7 bases respectively, with 9 bases between them. Per the germline V gene, CDR1 is MNHNS and CDR2 is SASEGT. CDR3 size: 11 residues. The CDR3 reads CASSTGPEQYF. The CDR3 DNA reads as TGTGCCAGCAGTACCGGGCCAGAGCAGTACTTC.

The chain joins TRBV6-8 to TRBJ1-2; D unresolved. The CDR3 is made up of 12 amino acids. Trimming shortened V by 4 bases and J by 6 bases, and 9 bases separated the two germline ends. The germline V gene encodes CDR1 MNHGY and CDR2 SAAAGT. This chain's CDR3 is CASSFLGDGYTF. For the CDR3, the DNA is TGTGCCAGCAGTTTCCTTGGGGATGGCTACACCTTC.